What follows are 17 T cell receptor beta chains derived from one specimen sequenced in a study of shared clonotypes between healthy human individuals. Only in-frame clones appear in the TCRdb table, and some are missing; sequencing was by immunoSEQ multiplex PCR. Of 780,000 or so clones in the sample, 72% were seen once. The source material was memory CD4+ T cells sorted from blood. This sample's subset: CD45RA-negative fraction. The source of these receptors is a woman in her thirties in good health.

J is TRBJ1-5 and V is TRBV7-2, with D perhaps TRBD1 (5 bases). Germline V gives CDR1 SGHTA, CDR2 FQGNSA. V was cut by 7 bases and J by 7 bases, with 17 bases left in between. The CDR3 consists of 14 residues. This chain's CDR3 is CASNSLLGQQPQHF. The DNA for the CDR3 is TGTGCCAGCAATTCTTTGTTGGGGCAACAGCCCCAGCATTTT.

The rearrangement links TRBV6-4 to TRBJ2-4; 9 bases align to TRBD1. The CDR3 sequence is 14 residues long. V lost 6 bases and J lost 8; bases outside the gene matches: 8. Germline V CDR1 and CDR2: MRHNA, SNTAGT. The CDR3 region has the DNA TGTGCCAGCAGAGCCGGGACAGGGTCCCACATTCAGTACTTC. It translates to CASRAGTGSHIQYF.

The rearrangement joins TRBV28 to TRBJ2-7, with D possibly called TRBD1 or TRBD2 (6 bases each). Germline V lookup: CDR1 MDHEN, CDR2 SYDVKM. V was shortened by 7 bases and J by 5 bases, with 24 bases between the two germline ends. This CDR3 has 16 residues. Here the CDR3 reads CASNPIGGQGAHEQYF. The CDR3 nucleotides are TGTGCCAGCAATCCAATAGGGGGGCAGGGAGCCCACGAGCAGTACTTC.

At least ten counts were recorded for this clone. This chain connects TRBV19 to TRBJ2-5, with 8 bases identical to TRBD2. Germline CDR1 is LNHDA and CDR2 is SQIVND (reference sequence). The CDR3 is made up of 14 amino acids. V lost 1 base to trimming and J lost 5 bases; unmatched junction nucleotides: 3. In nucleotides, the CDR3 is TGTGCCAGTAGTATAGGTCTAGCGGGCGAGACCCAGTACTTC. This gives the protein CASSIGLAGETQYF.

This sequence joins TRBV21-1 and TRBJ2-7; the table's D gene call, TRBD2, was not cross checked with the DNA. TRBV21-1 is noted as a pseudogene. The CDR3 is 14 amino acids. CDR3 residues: CASKGTSKYYEQYF. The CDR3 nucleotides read TGTGCCAGCAAAGGGACTAGTAAGTACTACGAGCAGTACTTC.

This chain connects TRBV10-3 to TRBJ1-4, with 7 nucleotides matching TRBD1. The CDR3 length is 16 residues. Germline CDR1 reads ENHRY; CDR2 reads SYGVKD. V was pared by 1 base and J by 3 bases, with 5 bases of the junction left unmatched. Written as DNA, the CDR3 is TGTGCCATCAGTGAGTTCGACAGGGTGGCTAATGAAAAACTGTTTTTT. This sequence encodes CAISEFDRVANEKLFF.

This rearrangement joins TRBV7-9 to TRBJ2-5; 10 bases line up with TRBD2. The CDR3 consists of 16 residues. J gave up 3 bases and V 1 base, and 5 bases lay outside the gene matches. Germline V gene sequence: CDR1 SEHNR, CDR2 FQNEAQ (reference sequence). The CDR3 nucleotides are TGTGCCAGCAGCTTAGTTGGGACTAGCGTAAAAGAGACCCAGTACTTC. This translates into CASSLVGTSVKETQYF.

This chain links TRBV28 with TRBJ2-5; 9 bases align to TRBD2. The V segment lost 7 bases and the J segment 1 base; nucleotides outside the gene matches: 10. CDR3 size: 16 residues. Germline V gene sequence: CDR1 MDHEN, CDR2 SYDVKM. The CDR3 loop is CASMRWLAGPQETQYF. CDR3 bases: TGTGCCAGCATGCGGTGGCTAGCGGGACCCCAAGAGACCCAGTACTTC.

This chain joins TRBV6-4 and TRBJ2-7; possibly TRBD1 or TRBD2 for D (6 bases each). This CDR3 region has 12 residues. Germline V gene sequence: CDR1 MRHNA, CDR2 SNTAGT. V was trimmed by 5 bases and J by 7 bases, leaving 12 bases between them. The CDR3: CASSLGGYEQYF. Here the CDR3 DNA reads TGTGCCAGCAGTTTAGGGGGGTATGAGCAGTACTTC.

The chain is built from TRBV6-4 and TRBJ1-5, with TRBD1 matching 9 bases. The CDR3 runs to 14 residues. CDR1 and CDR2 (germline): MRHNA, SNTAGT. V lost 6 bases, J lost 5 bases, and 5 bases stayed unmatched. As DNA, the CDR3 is TGTGCCAGCAGCGCAACAGGGGGCGATCAGCCCCAGCATTTT. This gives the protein CASSATGGDQPQHF.

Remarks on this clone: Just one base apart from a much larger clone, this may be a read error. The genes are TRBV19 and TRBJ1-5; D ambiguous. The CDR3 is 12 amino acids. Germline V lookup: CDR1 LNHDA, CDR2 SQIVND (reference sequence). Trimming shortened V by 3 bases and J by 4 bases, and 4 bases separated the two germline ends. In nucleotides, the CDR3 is TGTGCCAGTAGTATGGGTAATCAGCCCCAGCATTTT. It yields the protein CASSMGNQPQHF.

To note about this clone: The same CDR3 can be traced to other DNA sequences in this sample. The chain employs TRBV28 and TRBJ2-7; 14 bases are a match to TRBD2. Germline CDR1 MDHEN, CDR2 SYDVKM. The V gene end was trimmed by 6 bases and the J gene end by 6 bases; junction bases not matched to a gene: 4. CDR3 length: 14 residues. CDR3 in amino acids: CASRPGLAGVEQYF. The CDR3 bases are TGTGCCAGCAGACCGGGACTAGCGGGAGTCGAGCAGTACTTC.

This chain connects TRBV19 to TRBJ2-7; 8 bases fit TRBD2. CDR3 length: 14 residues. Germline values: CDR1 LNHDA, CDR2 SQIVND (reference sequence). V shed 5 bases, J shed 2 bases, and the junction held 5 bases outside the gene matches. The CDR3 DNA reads TGTGCCAGTAGTTTCACTAGCGGTACCTACGAGCAGTACTTC. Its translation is CASSFTSGTYEQYF.

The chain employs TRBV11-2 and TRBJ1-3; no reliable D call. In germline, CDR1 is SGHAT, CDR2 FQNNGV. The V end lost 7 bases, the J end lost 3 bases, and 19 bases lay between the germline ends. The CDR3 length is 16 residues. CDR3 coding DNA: TGTGCCAGCACCATTAGTAACCGGGCGTATGGAAACACCATATATTTT. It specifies CASTISNRAYGNTIYF.

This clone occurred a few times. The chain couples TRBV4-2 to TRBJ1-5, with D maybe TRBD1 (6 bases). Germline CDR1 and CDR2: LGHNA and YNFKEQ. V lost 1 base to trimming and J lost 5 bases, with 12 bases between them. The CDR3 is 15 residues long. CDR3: CASSQGAQGDQPQHF. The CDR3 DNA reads TGTGCCAGCAGCCAAGGGGCACAGGGTGATCAGCCCCAGCATTTT.

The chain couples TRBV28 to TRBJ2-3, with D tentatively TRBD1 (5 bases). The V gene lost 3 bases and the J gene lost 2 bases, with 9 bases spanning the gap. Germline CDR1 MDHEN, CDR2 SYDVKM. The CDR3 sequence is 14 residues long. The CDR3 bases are TGTGCCAGCAGTTTTGACAGAAACACAGATACGCAGTATTTT. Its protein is CASSFDRNTDTQYF.

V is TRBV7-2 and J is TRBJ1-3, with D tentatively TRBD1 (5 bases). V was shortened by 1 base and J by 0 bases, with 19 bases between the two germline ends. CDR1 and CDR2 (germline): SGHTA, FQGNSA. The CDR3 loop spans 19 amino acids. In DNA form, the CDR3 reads TGTGCCAGCAGCTTAGTTGGTTCTGGGACGGGCAACTCTGGAAACACCATATATTTT. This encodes CASSLVGSGTGNSGNTIYF.